Below are 24 T cell receptor beta chains sequenced from a single sample in a study of T cell responses to AZD1222 COVID-19 vaccine. Clones were read by immunoSEQ multiplex PCR, and TCRdb kept only the in-frame ones, dropping some. There are about 120,000 clones in the sample; around 85% occur only once, and approximately 2.4% lies in the top ten. This specimen consisted of peripheral blood, obtained on day 0 of AZD1222 vaccination. The origin of the receptors is an adult in good health.

The gene calls are TRBV19 and TRBJ1-2; 8 bases are a match to TRBD1. Germline-derived CDR1 and CDR2 are LNHDA and SQIVND (reference sequence). V lost 3 bases and J lost 4; bases outside the gene matches: 10. The CDR3 is made up of 16 amino acids. CDR3 sequence: CASSIFQGQGFYGYTF. In nucleotides, the CDR3 is TGTGCCAGTAGTATCTTTCAAGGACAGGGTTTCTATGGCTACACCTTC.

This rearrangement joins TRBV2 to TRBJ2-7, with a weak D call TRBD2 (6 bases). The CDR3 has 14 amino acids. In germline, CDR1 is SNHLY, CDR2 FYNNEI. Trimming cost V 5 bases and J 1 base, with 12 bases left between them. Here the CDR3 reads CASSSRETSYEQYF. The CDR3 DNA follows: TGTGCCAGCAGTTCCCGGGAGACTTCCTACGAGCAGTACTTC.

The chain recombines TRBV2 with TRBJ2-1; D is undetermined. The CDR3 consists of 11 residues. Germline V gene lookup returns CDR1 SNHLY and CDR2 FYNNEI. V dropped 6 bases and J dropped 8 bases, with 8 bases sitting between them. The CDR3, as DNA: TGTGCCAGCAGCTGGGCCCATGAGCAGTTCTTC. Encoded protein: CASSWAHEQFF. Based on the CDR3 plus reference TRBV2 and TRBJ2-1, the full variable domain is EPEVTQTPSHQVTQMGQEVILRCVPISNHLYFYWYRQILGQKVEFLVSFYNNEISEKSEIFDDQFSVERPDGSNFTLKIRSTKLEDSAMYFCASSWAHEQFFGPGTRLTVL.

The genes are TRBV6-6 and TRBJ1-5, with D unresolved. Germline CDR1 reads MNHNY; CDR2 reads SVGAGI (reference sequence). Trimming took 6 bases from V and 0 from J, leaving 12 bases between them. This CDR3 contains 15 residues. For the CDR3, the DNA is TGTGCCAGCAGCCCCCGAGGGAATAGCAATCAGCCCCAGCATTTT. This sequence encodes CASSPRGNSNQPQHF.

The chain uses TRBV15 and TRBJ2-5; TRBD2 might be the D (5 bases). Germline assignment: CDR1 LNHNV and CDR2 YYDKDF (reference sequence). The CDR3 length is 15 residues. Trimming pared 0 bases from V and 4 bases from J, leaving 12 bases between. The CDR3 region has the DNA TGTGCCACCAGCAGAGATGGTGCCGCGGGAGAGACCCAGTACTTC. Protein: CATSRDGAAGETQYF. The variable domain in full, with the rest retrieved from reference TRBV15 and TRBJ2-5, is DAMVIQNPRYQVTQFGKPVTLSCSQTLNHNVMYWYQQKSSQAPKLLFHYYDKDFNNEADTPDNFQSRRPNTSFCFLDIRSPGLGDTAMYLCATSRDGAAGETQYFGPGTRLLVL.

This chain joins TRBV25-1 and TRBJ2-2; possible D gene TRBD1, 6 bases. The germline V gene has CDR1 MGHDK and CDR2 SYGVNS. The CDR3 extends over 14 amino acids. The V end lost 10 bases, the J end lost 5 bases, and 17 bases lay between the germline ends. CDR3 sequence reads: CATNPGQGTGELFF. DNA of the CDR3: TGTGCCACAAACCCGGGCCAGGGGACCGGGGAGCTGTTTTTT. The whole variable domain, remainder taken from reference TRBV25-1 and TRBJ2-2, is EADIYQTPRYLVIGTGKKITLECSQTMGHDKMYWYQQDPGMELHLIHYSYGVNSTEKGDLSSESTVSRIRTEHFPLTLESARPSHTSQYLCATNPGQGTGELFFGEGSRLTVL.

This sequence joins TRBV19 and TRBJ2-7, with D unresolved. The CDR3 has 12 residues. The V end was cut by 4 bases, the J end by 6 bases, with 10 bases between. Germline assignment: CDR1 LNHDA and CDR2 SQIVND (reference sequence). Here the CDR3 reads CASSTNYAEQYF. The CDR3 bases are TGTGCCAGTAGTACCAACTACGCCGAGCAGTACTTC.

This sequence joins TRBV6-1 and TRBJ2-1; TRBD2 aligns across 14 bases. The V and J ends lost 2 bases and 7 bases, in that order; junction bases with no gene match: 1. The length of the CDR3 is 15 residues. The germline V gene has CDR1 MNHNS and CDR2 SASEGT. CDR3 DNA sequence: TGTGCCAGCAGTGAACGGACTAGCGGGAGGAATGAGCAGTTCTTC. This codes for CASSERTSGRNEQFF.

The rearrangement links TRBV24-1 to TRBJ2-3; D possibly corresponds to TRBD2 (5 bases). Trimming removed 0 bases at V and 3 bases at J, with 12 bases between. The CDR3 totals 16 residues. Germline values: CDR1 KGHDR, CDR2 SFDVKD. The CDR3 DNA reads as TGTGCCACCAGTGATTTGCAGTTTGGCGGGACAGATACGCAGTATTTT. Translating it yields CATSDLQFGGTDTQYF.

The chain uses TRBV10-3 and TRBJ2-2, with 8 bases lining up with TRBD1. Germline V gene data show CDR1 as ENHRY and CDR2 as SYGVKD. The junction had 13 bases not matched to a gene; V was cut back by 10 bases and J by 6 bases. The CDR3 loop spans 15 amino acids. The CDR3, as DNA: TGTGCCACCACAGACAGGGGCGGGCCCGCCGGGGAGCTGTTTTTT. It specifies CATTDRGGPAGELFF.

This sequence joins TRBV27 and TRBJ2-4, with TRBD2 matching 14 bases. Trimming took 8 bases from V and 11 from J; bases not matched to a gene: 8. CDR3 length equals 14 residues. Germline values: CDR1 MNHEY, CDR2 SMNVEV (reference sequence). The CDR3 spells CASRSRGLAGVQYF. CDR3 DNA: TGTGCCAGCCGCTCAAGGGGACTAGCGGGAGTTCAGTACTTC.

The J gene is TRBJ2-5, the V gene TRBV10-3; TRBD1 matches 8 bases. CDR1 is ENHRY and CDR2 is SYGVKD in the germline V gene. With V trimmed by 0 bases and J by 4 bases, 4 bases remained unmatched. The CDR3 is made up of 15 amino acids. CDR3 protein: CAISESRTGRETQYF. In DNA, the CDR3 is TGTGCCATCAGTGAGTCGAGGACAGGGCGAGAGACCCAGTACTTC.

This clone was counted only a few times. The chain carries TRBV6-5 and TRBJ2-7; TRBD2 matches at 11 bases. Germline V gene lookup returns CDR1 MNHEY and CDR2 SVGAGI. This CDR3 is 15 amino acids long. Trimming removed 7 bases from V and 2 bases from J; junction bases left unmatched: 7. CDR3 DNA: TGTGCCAGCACCCACTTAGCGGGAGGGGCCTACGAGCAGTACTTC. As protein: CASTHLAGGAYEQYF.

The chain links TRBV19 to TRBJ2-7; no reliable D call. This CDR3 contains 14 residues. From germline, CDR1 is LNHDA and CDR2 SQIVND (reference sequence). With 3 bases removed from V and 5 bases from J, the gap between germline ends came to 14 bases. The CDR3, as DNA: TGTGCCAGTAGTATTAGCAGTGCTCGGGACGAGCAGTACTTC. This gives the protein CASSISSARDEQYF.

The chain carries TRBV15 and TRBJ2-2; possibly TRBD1 for D (5 bases). Trimming stripped 1 base from V and 6 bases from J, with 12 bases between. The CDR3 consists of 15 residues. Germline-derived CDR1 and CDR2 are LNHNV and YYDKDF (reference sequence). Written as DNA, the CDR3 is TGTGCCACCAGCAGAGGTTCCAGGGCGGCCGGGGAGCTGTTTTTT. This translates into CATSRGSRAAGELFF.

The genes are TRBV12-3 or TRBV12-4 and TRBJ2-7, with D uncertain. V was shortened by 0 bases and J by 5 bases, with 5 bases between the two germline ends. This CDR3 is 12 amino acids long. This CDR3 is CASSLAMHEQYF. In DNA form, the CDR3 reads TGTGCCAGCAGTTTAGCGATGCACGAGCAGTACTTC.

This clone has a handful of counts. The genes are TRBV2 and TRBJ2-2; D ambiguous. Trimming removed 4 bases at V and 7 bases at J, with 10 bases between. This CDR3 has 13 amino acids. Germline CDR1 is SNHLY and CDR2 is FYNNEI. Here the CDR3 DNA reads TGTGCCAGCAGTGGTCAGGTTAACGGGGAGCTGTTTTTT. It is translated as CASSGQVNGELFF. The whole variable domain, remainder taken from reference TRBV2 and TRBJ2-2, is EPEVTQTPSHQVTQMGQEVILRCVPISNHLYFYWYRQILGQKVEFLVSFYNNEISEKSEIFDDQFSVERPDGSNFTLKIRSTKLEDSAMYFCASSGQVNGELFFGEGSRLTVL.

The table lists this clone with a count of one. V usage is TRBV5-4 and J usage is TRBJ1-3, with a possible D match to TRBD1 (6 bases). This CDR3 is 17 amino acids long. Looked up from germline, CDR1 is SGHNT and CDR2 is YYREEE (reference sequence). V dropped 4 bases and J dropped 0 bases, with 17 bases sitting between them. The CDR3 bases are TGTGCCAGCAGCCCCCGAGGGGGGGGGTTCTCTGGAAACACCATATATTTT. This sequence encodes CASSPRGGGFSGNTIYF.

J is TRBJ1-1 and V is TRBV30, with no clear D. V dropped 1 base and J dropped 4 bases, with 7 bases sitting between them. CDR1 GTSNPN and CDR2 SVGIG come from the germline V gene (reference sequence). The CDR3 length is 12 residues. The CDR3 reads CAWSEWSTEAFF. In DNA, the CDR3 is TGTGCCTGGAGTGAGTGGAGCACTGAAGCTTTCTTT.

The CDR3: CATSREDREQETQYF. For the CDR3, the DNA is TGTGCCACCAGCAGAGAGGACAGAGAACAAGAGACCCAGTACTTC. The chain combines TRBV15 with TRBJ2-5, with D tentatively TRBD1 (6 bases). The CDR3 loop spans 15 amino acids. Trimming pared 0 bases from V and 2 bases from J, leaving 10 bases between. CDR1 and CDR2 from the germline V gene are LNHNV and YYDKDF (reference sequence).

The CDR3 DNA is TGTGCCAGCAGTAGTCCCCCTGGCGGAGGAAGCTACGAGCAGTACTTC. It yields the protein CASSSPPGGGSYEQYF. The genes are TRBV6-7 and TRBJ2-7; weak D call: TRBD2 (5 bases). TRBV6-7 has ORF status, its function being uncertain. Trimming shortened V by 5 bases and J by 3 bases, and 20 bases separated the two germline ends. The CDR3 consists of 16 residues.

The V gene is TRBV5-4, the J gene TRBJ2-5, with 13 nucleotides matching TRBD2. This CDR3 comprises 17 residues. Germline trimming cut 4 bases from V and 5 bases from J; bases unmatched to any gene: 11. Germline CDR1 reads SGHNT; CDR2 reads YYREEE (reference sequence). DNA for the CDR3: TGTGCCAGCAGCCCCGGGACTAGCGGGATGGGGAAGGAGACCCAGTACTTC. This translates into CASSPGTSGMGKETQYF.

The rearrangement joins TRBV11-3 to TRBJ2-3; D is uncertain. In germline, CDR1 is SGHNT, CDR2 YENEEA. The V end lost 0 bases, the J end lost 0 bases, and 7 bases lay between the germline ends. The CDR3 length is 15 residues. The CDR3 is CASSLDGSSTDTQYF. Written as DNA, the CDR3 is TGTGCCAGCAGCTTAGACGGGTCTAGCACAGATACGCAGTATTTT.

The chain recombines TRBV5-1 with TRBJ2-7, with 7 nucleotides matching TRBD1. V dropped 3 bases and J dropped 2; count of bases not matched to a gene: 5. The CDR3 totals 14 residues. Per germline, CDR1 SGHRS and CDR2 YFSETQ. The CDR3 bases are TGCGCCAGCAGCTGGACAGGAAAAACCTACGAGCAGTACTTC. This encodes CASSWTGKTYEQYF.